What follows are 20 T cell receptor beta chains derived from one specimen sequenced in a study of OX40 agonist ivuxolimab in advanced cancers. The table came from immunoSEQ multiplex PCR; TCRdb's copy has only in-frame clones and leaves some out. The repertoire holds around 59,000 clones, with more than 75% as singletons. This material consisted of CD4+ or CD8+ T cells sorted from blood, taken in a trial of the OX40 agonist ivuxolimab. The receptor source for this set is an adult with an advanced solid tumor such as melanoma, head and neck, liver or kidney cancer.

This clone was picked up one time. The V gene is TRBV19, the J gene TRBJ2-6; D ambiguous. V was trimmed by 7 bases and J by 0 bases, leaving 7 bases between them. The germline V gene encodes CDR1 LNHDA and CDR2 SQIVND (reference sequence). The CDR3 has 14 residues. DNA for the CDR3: TGTGCCAGTAATGTAAACTCTGGGGCCAACGTCCTGACTTTC. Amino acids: CASNVNSGANVLTF.

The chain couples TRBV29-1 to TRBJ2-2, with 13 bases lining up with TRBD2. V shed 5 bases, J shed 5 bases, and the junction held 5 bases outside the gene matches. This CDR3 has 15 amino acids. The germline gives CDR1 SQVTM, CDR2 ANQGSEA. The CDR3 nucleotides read TGCAGCGTTCAAGGACTAGCGGGAGAAACCGGGGAGCTGTTTTTT. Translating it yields CSVQGLAGETGELFF.

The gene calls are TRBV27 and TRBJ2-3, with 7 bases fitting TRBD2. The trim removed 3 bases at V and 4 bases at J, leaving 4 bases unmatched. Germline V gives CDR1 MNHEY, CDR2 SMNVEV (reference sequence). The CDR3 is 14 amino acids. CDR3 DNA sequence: TGTGCCAGCAGTTTCCGAGCGGGACCAGATACGCAGTATTTT. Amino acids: CASSFRAGPDTQYF.

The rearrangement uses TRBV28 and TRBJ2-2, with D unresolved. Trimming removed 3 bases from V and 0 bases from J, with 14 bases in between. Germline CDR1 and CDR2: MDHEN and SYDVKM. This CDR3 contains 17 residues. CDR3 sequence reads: CASSFTLSYANTGELFF. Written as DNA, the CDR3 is TGTGCCAGCAGTTTCACTCTTTCGTATGCGAACACCGGGGAGCTGTTTTTT.

CDR3 nucleotides: TGTGCCAGCAGTGCAGCCAGGGTTGAAGAGACCCAGTACTTC. Encoded protein: CASSAARVEETQYF. The rearrangement links TRBV6-1 to TRBJ2-5; a possible D gene is TRBD1 (5 bases). The V end lost 4 bases, the J end lost 3 bases, and 12 bases lay between the germline ends. CDR1 and CDR2 (germline): MNHNS, SASEGT. This CDR3 comprises 14 residues.

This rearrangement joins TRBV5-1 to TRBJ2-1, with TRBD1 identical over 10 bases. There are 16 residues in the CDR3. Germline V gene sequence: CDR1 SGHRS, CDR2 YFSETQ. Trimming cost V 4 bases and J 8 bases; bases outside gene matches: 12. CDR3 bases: TGCGCCAGCAGCCCGGGACAGGGGATTTTCGGCGATGAGCAGTTCTTC. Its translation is CASSPGQGIFGDEQFF.

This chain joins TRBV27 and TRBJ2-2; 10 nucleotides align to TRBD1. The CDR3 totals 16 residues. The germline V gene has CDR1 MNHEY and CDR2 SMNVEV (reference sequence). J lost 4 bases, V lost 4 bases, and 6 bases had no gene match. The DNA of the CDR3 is TGTGCCAGCAGTTCCCCCGGGACAGGGGTCACCGGGGAGCTGTTTTTT. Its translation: CASSSPGTGVTGELFF.

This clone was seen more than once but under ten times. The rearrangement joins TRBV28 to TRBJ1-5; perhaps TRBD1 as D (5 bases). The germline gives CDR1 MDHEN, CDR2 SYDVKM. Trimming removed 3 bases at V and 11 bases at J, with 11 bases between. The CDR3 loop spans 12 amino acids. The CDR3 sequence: CASSLGLQAQHF. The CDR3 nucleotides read TGTGCCAGCAGTTTGGGGCTCCAGGCCCAGCATTTT.

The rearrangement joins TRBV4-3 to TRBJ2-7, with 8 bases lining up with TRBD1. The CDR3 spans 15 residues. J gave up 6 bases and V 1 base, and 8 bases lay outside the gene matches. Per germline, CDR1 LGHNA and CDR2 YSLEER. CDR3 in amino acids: CASSQVGAGGPEQYF. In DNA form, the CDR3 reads TGCGCCAGCAGCCAAGTCGGGGCAGGGGGCCCCGAGCAGTACTTC.

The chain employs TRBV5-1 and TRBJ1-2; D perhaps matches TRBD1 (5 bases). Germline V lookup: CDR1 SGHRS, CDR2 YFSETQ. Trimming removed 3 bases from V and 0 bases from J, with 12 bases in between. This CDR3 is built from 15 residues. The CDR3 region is CASSSTAEANYGYTF. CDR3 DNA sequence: TGCGCCAGCAGCTCGACAGCAGAAGCTAACTATGGCTACACCTTC. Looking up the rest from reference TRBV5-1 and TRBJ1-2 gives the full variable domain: KAGVTQTPRYLIKTRGQQVTLSCSPISGHRSVSWYQQTPGQGLQFLFEYFSETQRNKGNFPGRFSGRQFSNSRSEMNVSTLELGDSALYLCASSSTAEANYGYTFGSGTRLTVV.

This CDR3 is CASSSLRDRAGLAKNIQYF. As DNA, the CDR3 is TGTGCCAGCAGCTCCCTCCGGGACAGGGCGGGTCTAGCCAAAAACATTCAGTACTTC. The chain recombines TRBV11-2 with TRBJ2-4, with TRBD1 matching 9 bases. Germline CDR1 is SGHAT and CDR2 is FQNNGV. The trim removed 4 bases at V and 0 bases at J, leaving 13 bases unmatched. The CDR3 is 19 residues long.

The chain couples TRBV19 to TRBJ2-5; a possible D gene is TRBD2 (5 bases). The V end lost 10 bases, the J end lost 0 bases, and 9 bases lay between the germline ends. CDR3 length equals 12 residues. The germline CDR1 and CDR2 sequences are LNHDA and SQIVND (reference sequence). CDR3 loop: CATTGNQETQYF. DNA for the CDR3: TGTGCCACCACCGGGAACCAAGAGACCCAGTACTTC. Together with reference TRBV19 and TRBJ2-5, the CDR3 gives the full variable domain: DGGITQSPKYLFRKEGQNVTLSCEQNLNHDAMYWYRQDPGQGLRLIYYSQIVNDFQKGDIAEGYSVSREKKESFPLTVTSAQKNPTAFYLCATTGNQETQYFGPGTRLLVL.

This CDR3 is CASSLPGAYEQYF. The DNA of the CDR3 is TGTGCCAGCAGCTTGCCGGGAGCCTACGAGCAGTACTTC. The gene calls are TRBV5-5 and TRBJ2-7; maybe TRBD2 (6 bases). Deletions cut 1 base from V and 2 bases from J, with 7 bases between. The CDR3 is 13 residues long. Germline V gene data show CDR1 as SGHKS and CDR2 as YYEKEE (reference sequence).

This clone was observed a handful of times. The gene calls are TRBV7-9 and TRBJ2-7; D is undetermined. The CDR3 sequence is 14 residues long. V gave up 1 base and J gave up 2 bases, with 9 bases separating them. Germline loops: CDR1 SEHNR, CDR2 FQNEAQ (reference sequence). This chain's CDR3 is CASSLVAVPYEQYF. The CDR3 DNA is TGTGCCAGCAGCTTAGTCGCGGTTCCCTACGAGCAGTACTTC.

This chain's CDR3 is CASSLARHSEAFF. Written as DNA, the CDR3 is TGTGCCAGCAGCTTAGCGCGGCACTCTGAAGCTTTCTTT. The V and J genes are TRBV7-2 and TRBJ1-1; D gene ambiguous. Trimming cost V 0 bases and J 6 bases, with 8 bases left between them. The CDR3 length is 13 residues. CDR1 is SGHTA, CDR2 FQGNSA, per germline. The full variable domain, its missing parts supplied by reference TRBV7-2 and TRBJ1-1, is GAGVSQSPSNKVTEKGKDVELRCDPISGHTALYWYRQSLGQGLEFLIYFQGNSAPDKSGLPSDRFSAERTGGSVSTLTIQRTQQEDSAVYLCASSLARHSEAFFGQGTRLTVV.

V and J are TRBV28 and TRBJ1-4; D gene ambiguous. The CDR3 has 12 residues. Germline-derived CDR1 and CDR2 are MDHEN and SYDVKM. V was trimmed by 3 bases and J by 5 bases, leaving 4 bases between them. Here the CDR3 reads CASSLLNEKLFF. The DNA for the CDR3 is TGTGCCAGCAGTTTGTTAAATGAAAAACTGTTTTTT.

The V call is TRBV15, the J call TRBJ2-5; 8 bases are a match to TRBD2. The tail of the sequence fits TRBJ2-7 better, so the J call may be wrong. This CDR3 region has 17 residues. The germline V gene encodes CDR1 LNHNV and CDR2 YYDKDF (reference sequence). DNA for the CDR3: TGTGCCACCAGCAGAGATAGTAGGTTCGGGAGGGCCGTCGAGCAGTACTTC. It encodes CATSRDSRFGRAVEQYF.

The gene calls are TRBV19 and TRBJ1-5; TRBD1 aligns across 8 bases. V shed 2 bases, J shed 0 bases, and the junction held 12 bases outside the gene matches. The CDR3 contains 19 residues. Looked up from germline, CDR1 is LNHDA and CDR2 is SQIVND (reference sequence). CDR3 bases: TGTGCCAGTAGTATAACCAGGGGGCGCAGGCTTAATAGCAATCAGCCCCAGCATTTT. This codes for CASSITRGRRLNSNQPQHF.

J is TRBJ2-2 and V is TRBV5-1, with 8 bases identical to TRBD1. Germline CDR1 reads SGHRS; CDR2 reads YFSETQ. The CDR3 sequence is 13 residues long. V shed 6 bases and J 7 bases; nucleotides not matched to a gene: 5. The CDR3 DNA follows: TGCGCCAGCACCCCGACAGGGGACGGGGAGCTGTTTTTT. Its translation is CASTPTGDGELFF.

CDR3 amino acids: CASKSSGANVLTF. CDR3 sequence (DNA): TGTGCCAGCAAAAGCTCTGGGGCCAACGTCCTGACTTTC. The chain has TRBV7-2 and TRBJ2-6; D gene uncertain. The CDR3 is 13 residues long. Germline values: CDR1 SGHTA, CDR2 FQGNSA. The V and J ends lost 7 bases and 0 bases respectively, with 4 bases between them.